These 10 T cell receptor beta chains came from one sample sequenced in a study of blood T cell repertoires in COVID-19. Assay: immunoSEQ multiplex PCR; the TCRdb copy retains only in-frame clones and omits some. Of hundreds of thousands of clones in the sample, approximately 82% were seen once. The sequenced sample was peripheral blood. Receptors were obtained from a woman of 80 years or more with acute or convalescent COVID-19.

This clone was recorded once. V gene TRBV3-1 (or the pseudogene TRBV3-2) combines with J gene TRBJ1-1; D gene ambiguous. V was trimmed by 1 base and J by 8 bases, leaving 8 bases between them. Germline V gives CDR1 LGHDT, CDR2 YNNKEL (reference sequence). The CDR3 has 12 residues. CDR3 DNA: TGTGCCAGCAGCCAAGTGACTGGGGAAGCTTTCTTT. Protein: CASSQVTGEAFF.

This sequence joins TRBV6-2 or TRBV6-3 and TRBJ1-6, with D perhaps TRBD1 (6 bases). The CDR3 length is 19 residues. Trimming removed 1 base at V and 0 bases at J, with 16 bases between. The germline V gene has CDR1 MNHEY and CDR2 SVGEGT. CDR3 loop: CASSYLTGQRSSYNSPLHF. The CDR3 bases are TGTGCCAGCAGTTACTTAACAGGACAGAGGAGCTCCTATAATTCACCCCTCCACTTT.

This chain joins TRBV28 and TRBJ2-5; 9 nucleotides agree with TRBD2. The CDR3 has 15 amino acids. Germline-derived CDR1 and CDR2 are MDHEN and SYDVKM. Trimming removed 2 bases from V and 5 bases from J; junction bases left unmatched: 6. The CDR3 region is CASSLGGRAQETQYF. The CDR3 DNA follows: TGTGCCAGCAGTTTAGGCGGGAGGGCCCAGGAGACCCAGTACTTC.

This chain connects TRBV6-5 to TRBJ2-7; TRBD1 matches at 7 bases. This CDR3 contains 14 residues. V was pared by 2 bases and J by 0 bases, with 1 base of the junction left unmatched. Germline V gene lookup returns CDR1 MNHEY and CDR2 SVGAGI. The CDR3 region has the DNA TGTGCCAGCAGTTACGGGGACAGCTCCTACGAGCAGTACTTC. Amino acid sequence: CASSYGDSSYEQYF.

Only one count was recorded for this clone. This sequence joins TRBV7-2 and TRBJ2-5, with D perhaps matching TRBD2 (6 bases). CDR3 length: 14 amino acids. V was trimmed by 2 bases and J by 2 bases, leaving 9 bases between them. The germline gives CDR1 SGHTA, CDR2 FQGNSA. CDR3 bases: TGTGCCAGCAGCTTAAGGCGGGGACAAGAGACCCAGTACTTC. Translated, it gives CASSLRRGQETQYF.

This clone was observed a single time. The CDR3 nucleotides read TGTGCCAGCAGCGTAGCTCCCACCGAAAGCGAAAAACTGTTTTTT. It codes for CASSVAPTESEKLFF. J is TRBJ1-4 and V is TRBV9; D gene unclear. Germline V gene sequence: CDR1 SGDLS, CDR2 YYNGEE. CDR3 length: 15 residues. Trimming shortened V by 0 bases and J by 8 bases, and 14 bases separated the two germline ends. The full variable domain, with the rest looked up from reference TRBV9 and TRBJ1-4, is DSGVTQTPKHLITATGQRVTLRCSPRSGDLSVYWYQQSLDQGLQFLIQYYNGEERAKGNILERFSAQQFPDLHSELNLSSLELGDSALYFCASSVAPTESEKLFFGSGTQLSVL.

The V call is TRBV7-9, the J call TRBJ2-7, with TRBD1 as a possible D gene (6 bases). V lost 3 bases and J lost 0, with 18 bases in between. Germline assignment: CDR1 SEHNR and CDR2 FQNEAQ (reference sequence). The CDR3 is 17 residues long. The CDR3 region is CASSFSGHRESSYEQYF. In DNA, the CDR3 is TGTGCCAGCAGCTTCTCGGGTCACAGGGAGAGCTCCTACGAGCAGTACTTC.

DNA of the CDR3: TGTGCCAACACCCGGCTAGCGGGAGCTGTTGAGCAGTTCTTC. Encoded protein: CANTRLAGAVEQFF. The chain combines TRBV7-2 with TRBJ2-1, with 10 bases lining up with TRBD2. Unmatched junction bases numbered 12, after V lost 10 bases and J lost 9 bases. This CDR3 is built from 14 residues. Germline CDR1 is SGHTA and CDR2 is FQGNSA.

The genes are TRBV9 and TRBJ1-6; maybe TRBD1 (6 bases). With 0 bases removed from V and 7 bases from J, the gap between germline ends came to 8 bases. Germline loops: CDR1 SGDLS, CDR2 YYNGEE. This CDR3 contains 14 residues. CDR3 nucleotides: TGTGCCAGCAGCGTAGGGGACACCAATTCACCCCTCCACTTT. As protein: CASSVGDTNSPLHF.

The chain couples TRBV7-9 to TRBJ1-4; 8 nucleotides match TRBD1. The CDR3 is 15 residues long. The ends lost 5 bases at V and 5 bases at J; junction bases unmatched: 7. Germline values: CDR1 SEHNR, CDR2 FQNEAQ (reference sequence). The CDR3: CASSPWDRRNEKLFF. The CDR3 DNA sequence: TGTGCCAGCAGCCCCTGGGACAGGAGGAATGAAAAACTGTTTTTT.